This T cell receptor beta chain was profiled in a study of OX40 agonist ivuxolimab in advanced cancers. Looking at the study overall: Dosing consisted of intravenous ivuxolimab at 0.01 to 10 mg/kg every 2 weeks.

Trimming left V 5 bases short and J 0 bases short, with 14 bases between. The CDR3 has 15 residues. The V gene's germline CDR1 is SGHAT and CDR2 FQNNGV. Study results and caveats: There were, on average, more expanded clones in CD8+ T cells than in CD4+.

Some clones are missing from TCRdb's copy, which holds only in-frame ones; the method was immunoSEQ multiplex PCR. The profile shows tens of thousands of clones, about 87% of them singletons. In the case of this clone: Its antigen remains unknown.

The chain joins TRBV11-2 to TRBJ2-7; D might be TRBD2 (5 bases). The sequence derives from an adult with an advanced solid tumor such as melanoma, head and neck, liver or kidney cancer. The material was CD4+ or CD8+ T cells sorted from blood, obtained in a trial of the OX40 agonist ivuxolimab. The DNA for the CDR3 is TGTGCCAGCAGCCCCCAAGGGAGATTCTCCTACGAGCAGTACTTC. This sequence encodes CASSPQGRFSYEQYF. The full variable domain, its missing parts supplied by reference TRBV11-2 and TRBJ2-7, is EAGVAQSPRYKIIEKRQSVAFWCNPISGHATLYWYQQILGQGPKLLIQFQNNGVVDDSQLPKDRFSAERLKGVDSTLKIQPAKLEDSAVYLCASSPQGRFSYEQYFGPGTRLTVT.